This passage covers 31 T cell receptor beta chains from one sample sequenced in a study of a mutant IDH1 vaccine in newly diagnosed glioma. The sample's time point: week 47, end of study. Vaccinated patients received 300 ug of mutant IDH1 20-mer peptide per dose, with topical imiquimod. The antigens of these receptors remain unknown. Produced via immunoSEQ multiplex PCR; TCRdb's table is partial and in-frame only. The sample contains about 59,000 clones, roughly four fifths of which appear only once. This specimen was PBMCs, taken from a glioma patient whose treatment included an IDH1 peptide vaccine. The source is a young man with glioma.

This clone was picked up a small number of times. The V gene is TRBV4-2, the J gene TRBJ1-1, with 11 bases that match TRBD1. The CDR3 contains 15 residues. CDR1 LGHNA and CDR2 YNFKEQ come from the germline V gene. V dropped 1 base and J dropped 3; count of bases not matched to a gene: 1. CDR3 DNA sequence: TGTGCCAGCAGCCAAGGGACAGGGGGCCACACTGAAGCTTTCTTT. Protein product: CASSQGTGGHTEAFF.

The chain combines TRBV7-8 with TRBJ2-2; the D gene is possibly TRBD1 (6 bases). The CDR3 sequence is 14 residues long. Between the trimmed V and J ends, which lost 2 bases and 3 bases, there was a span of 7 bases. Germline V gene data show CDR1 as SGHVS and CDR2 as FQNEAQ. DNA of the CDR3: TGTGCCAGCAGCTTAACAGGGTACACCGGGGAGCTGTTTTTT. This encodes CASSLTGYTGELFF.

The chain links TRBV28 to TRBJ2-7; unclear D gene. V was pared by 1 base and J by 2 bases, with 12 bases between. The CDR3 has 15 amino acids. Germline values: CDR1 MDHEN, CDR2 SYDVKM. The CDR3 is CASSLLSVPAYEQYF. The CDR3 DNA sequence: TGTGCCAGCAGTTTATTGTCAGTCCCTGCCTACGAGCAGTACTTC.

The V and J genes are TRBV7-8 and TRBJ2-3, with D maybe TRBD1 (5 bases). Germline V CDR1 and CDR2: SGHVS, FQNEAQ. The CDR3 runs to 16 residues. V lost 6 bases, J lost 2 bases, and 18 bases lay in between. CDR3 amino acids: CASSGYRTSFTDTQYF. The CDR3 coding sequence is TGTGCCAGCAGTGGGTACAGGACCTCTTTCACAGATACGCAGTATTTT. Complete variable domain (other parts from reference TRBV7-8 and TRBJ2-3): GAGVSQSPRYKVAKRGQDVALRCDPISGHVSLFWYQQALGQGPEFLTYFQNEAQLDKSGLPSDRFFAERPEGSVSTLKIQRTQQEDSAVYLCASSGYRTSFTDTQYFGPGTRLTVL.

In DNA, the CDR3 is TGTGCCAGCAGCGCCCTATTGGGACAGGGCCCCACCGGGGAGCTGTTTTTT. Translated: CASSALLGQGPTGELFF. The gene calls are TRBV9 and TRBJ2-2; TRBD1 matches at 9 bases. The germline V gene has CDR1 SGDLS and CDR2 YYNGEE. This CDR3 contains 17 residues. With V trimmed by 3 bases and J by 4 bases, 10 bases remained unmatched.

This chain uses TRBV7-7 with TRBJ2-5, with D tentatively TRBD1 or TRBD2 (7 bases each). CDR1 is SSHAT, CDR2 FNYEAQ, per germline (reference sequence). V dropped 2 bases and J dropped 5 bases, with 15 bases sitting between them. CDR3 length equals 15 residues. CDR3 sequence reads: CASSLRQGGGETQYF. DNA for the CDR3: TGTGCCAGCAGCTTAAGGCAGGGGGGAGGGGAGACCCAGTACTTC.

This rearrangement joins TRBV2 to TRBJ1-6; 7 bases map to TRBD1. V trimming: 2 bases; J trimming: 7 bases; junction bases outside the gene matches: 5. Germline V gene lookup returns CDR1 SNHLY and CDR2 FYNNEI. This CDR3 has 15 residues. DNA of the CDR3: TGTGCCAGCAGTGAATGGGACAGAGTAAATTCACCCCTCCACTTT. It is translated as CASSEWDRVNSPLHF.

The chain has TRBV7-6 and TRBJ2-7; no clear D. The germline V gene encodes CDR1 SGHVS and CDR2 FNYEAQ. This CDR3 is built from 12 residues. V gave up 5 bases and J gave up 0 bases, with 5 bases separating them. The CDR3 nucleotides are TGTGCCAGCAGCCCAAGCTCCTACGAGCAGTACTTC. Its protein is CASSPSSYEQYF.

The rearrangement uses TRBV2 and TRBJ1-1; the D gene is possibly TRBD1 (6 bases). CDR3 length: 14 amino acids. Trimming removed 6 bases from V and 0 bases from J, with 11 bases in between. Germline CDR1 and CDR2: SNHLY and FYNNEI. CDR3 residues: CASRGDIMNTEAFF. CDR3 DNA: TGTGCCAGCAGGGGGGACATCATGAACACTGAAGCTTTCTTT.

The V and J genes are TRBV5-1 and TRBJ1-4; TRBD1 matches at 9 bases. The CDR3 contains 14 residues. V shed 7 bases, J shed 8 bases, and the junction held 9 bases outside the gene matches. Germline CDR1 and CDR2: SGHRS and YFSETQ. This CDR3 is CASQLGTGYEKLFF. The CDR3 region has the DNA TGCGCCAGCCAGCTCGGGACAGGGTACGAAAAACTGTTTTTT.

This chain links TRBV28 with TRBJ2-2; 7 bases agree with TRBD1. The CDR3 has 15 residues. Per germline, CDR1 MDHEN and CDR2 SYDVKM. After removal of 2 bases from V and 3 bases from J, the junction contained 3 bases not matched to a gene. CDR3 DNA sequence: TGTGCCAGCAGTTTACAGGGGGATGACACCGGGGAGCTGTTTTTT. This gives the protein CASSLQGDDTGELFF. The entire variable domain, with the rest obtained from reference TRBV28 and TRBJ2-2, is as follows: DVKVTQSSRYLVKRTGEKVFLECVQDMDHENMFWYRQDPGLGLRLIYFSYDVKMKEKGDIPEGYSVSREKKERFSLILESASTNQTSMYLCASSLQGDDTGELFFGEGSRLTVL.

The chain has TRBV10-3 and TRBJ1-1; D uncertain. Trimming cost V 11 bases and J 4 bases, with 20 bases left between them. CDR3 size: 14 residues. Per germline, CDR1 ENHRY and CDR2 SYGVKD. The CDR3 DNA follows: TGTGCCTCCACCGAAAAGGCATCCGGCACTGAAGCTTTCTTT. Its protein is CASTEKASGTEAFF.

In DNA, the CDR3 is TGTGCCAGCAGTGACGGTTATAATTCACCCCTCCACTTT. It specifies CASSDGYNSPLHF. This chain links TRBV7-7 with TRBJ1-6; unclear D gene. Per germline, CDR1 SSHAT and CDR2 FNYEAQ (reference sequence). The CDR3 runs 13 residues. Trimming removed 6 bases from V and 4 bases from J, with 7 bases in between. The variable domain in full, with the rest retrieved from reference TRBV7-7 and TRBJ1-6, is GAGVSQSPRYKVTKRGQDVTLRCDPISSHATLYWYQQALGQGPEFLTYFNYEAQPDKSGLPSDRFSAERPEGSISTLTIQRTEQRDSAMYRCASSDGYNSPLHFGNGTRLTVT.

V and J are TRBV6-1 and TRBJ1-3, with a tentative D call TRBD1 (6 bases). The CDR3 totals 16 residues. Per the germline V gene, CDR1 is MNHNS and CDR2 is SASEGT. Trimming cost V 4 bases and J 4 bases, with 17 bases left between them. The chain's CDR3 is CASSALRTDQGNTIYF. The CDR3 DNA follows: TGTGCCAGCAGTGCCCTTCGGACAGACCAGGGAAACACCATATATTTT.

In its sample, this clone was seen a few times. This sequence joins TRBV16 and TRBJ1-6, with D tentatively TRBD1 (6 bases). Per the germline V gene, CDR1 is KGHSY and CDR2 is FQNENV. The CDR3 is 15 amino acids. V dropped 4 bases and J dropped 7 bases, with 14 bases sitting between them. The CDR3, as DNA: TGTGCCAGCAGCCCAAACAGGGTGGGCAATTCACCCCTCCACTTT. It translates to CASSPNRVGNSPLHF. Drawing the rest from reference TRBV16 and TRBJ1-6, the complete variable domain is GEEVAQTPKHLVRGEGQKAKLYCAPIKGHSYVFWYQQVLKNEFKFLISFQNENVFDETGMPKERFSAKCLPNSPCSLEIQATKLEDSAVYFCASSPNRVGNSPLHFGNGTRLTVT.

V is TRBV6-5 and J is TRBJ2-1; D is undetermined. The ends were cut back, 6 bases at V and 6 bases at J, with 18 bases in the middle. CDR1 and CDR2 from the germline V gene are MNHEY and SVGAGI. This CDR3 contains 15 residues. CDR3 sequence: CASRPLTSGLNEQFF. The CDR3 nucleotides read TGTGCCAGCAGGCCACTGACCTCTGGGCTCAATGAGCAGTTCTTC.

V usage is TRBV4-2 and J usage is TRBJ2-1, with D perhaps TRBD1 (6 bases). The germline V and J ends were trimmed by 3 bases and 4 bases, with 10 bases remaining between them. Per the germline V gene, CDR1 is LGHNA and CDR2 is YNFKEQ. This CDR3 spans 14 amino acids. CDR3 nucleotide sequence: TGTGCCAGCAGCCAGGGGGCGAATTACAATGAGCAGTTCTTC. Encoded protein: CASSQGANYNEQFF.

This clone was seen just once. The V gene is TRBV11-2, the J gene TRBJ2-3; D may correspond to TRBD1 or TRBD2 (5 bases each). The germline V gene encodes CDR1 SGHAT and CDR2 FQNNGV. The CDR3 contains 16 residues. V lost 5 bases and J lost 3, with 18 bases in between. CDR3: CASSLMTAEGTDTQYF. The CDR3 DNA reads TGTGCCAGCAGCCTAATGACTGCTGAGGGGACAGATACGCAGTATTTT.

The CDR3 spells CASSLDRPSTDTQYF. For the CDR3, the DNA is TGCGCCAGCAGCTTGGACAGGCCCAGCACAGATACGCAGTATTTT. V and J are TRBV5-1 and TRBJ2-3; a weak D match, TRBD1 (5 bases). Germline V CDR1 and CDR2: SGHRS, YFSETQ. Trimming took 0 bases from V and 0 from J, leaving 8 bases between them. This CDR3 region has 15 residues.

The V and J genes are TRBV6-5 and TRBJ2-5, with D possibly TRBD2 on 5 matching bases. CDR3 size: 13 residues. V was clipped by 6 bases and J by 2 bases, with 10 bases between them. Germline V gene data show CDR1 as MNHEY and CDR2 as SVGAGI. The CDR3 DNA reads as TGTGCCAGCAGCCTATGGGAGCAAGAGACCCAGTACTTC. This codes for CASSLWEQETQYF.

This clone was counted only a few times. The gene calls are TRBV5-1 and TRBJ1-1, with 8 bases matching TRBD1. The germline V gene has CDR1 SGHRS and CDR2 YFSETQ. The V segment lost 5 bases and the J segment 5 bases; nucleotides outside the gene matches: 11. The CDR3 consists of 15 residues. The CDR3 here is CASSNAGQGGTEAFF. The CDR3 nucleotides are TGCGCCAGCAGTAACGCTGGACAGGGCGGAACTGAAGCTTTCTTT.

This rearrangement joins TRBV19 to TRBJ1-5; no reliable D call. This CDR3 has 20 residues. Trimming took off 3 bases at V and 0 bases at J, with 24 bases between the two ends. Germline CDR1 reads LNHDA; CDR2 reads SQIVND (reference sequence). CDR3 nucleotides: TGTGCCAGTAGTATTCATTACCCGGGAATTTTAACCTATAGCAATCAGCCCCAGCATTTT. Its translation: CASSIHYPGILTYSNQPQHF.

DNA for the CDR3: TGCGCCAGCAGTGAGCTTAGGGCCAACGTCCTGACTTTC. This encodes CASSELRANVLTF. The rearrangement links TRBV10-2 to TRBJ2-6; no definite D call. The CDR3 is 13 residues long. The V and J ends lost 2 bases and 5 bases respectively, with 4 bases between them. The germline V gene has CDR1 WSHSY and CDR2 SAAADI.

The chain couples TRBV27 to TRBJ1-5; TRBD1 agrees at 10 bases. With V trimmed by 0 bases and J by 1 base, 3 bases remained unmatched. The germline gives CDR1 MNHEY, CDR2 SMNVEV (reference sequence). CDR3 length: 17 amino acids. The CDR3 reads CASSLSDRGRSNQPQHF. The DNA of the CDR3 is TGTGCCAGCAGTTTATCCGACAGGGGGCGAAGCAATCAGCCCCAGCATTTT.

CDR3: CASSSSDGTGIYEQYF. The CDR3 nucleotides are TGTGCCAGCAGCTCCTCCGACGGGACAGGGATCTACGAGCAGTACTTC. The V gene is TRBV9, the J gene TRBJ2-7; 9 nucleotides line up with TRBD1. With V trimmed by 4 bases and J by 3 bases, 11 bases remained unmatched. The germline V gene encodes CDR1 SGDLS and CDR2 YYNGEE. The length of the CDR3 is 16 residues.

The genes are TRBV10-2 and TRBJ2-3; D is undetermined. Germline CDR1 and CDR2: WSHSY and SAAADI. CDR3 length equals 16 residues. Trimming removed 0 bases from V and 2 bases from J, with 12 bases in between. The CDR3 protein is CASSESMTGNTDTQYF. In DNA form, the CDR3 reads TGCGCCAGCAGTGAGTCGATGACTGGAAACACAGATACGCAGTATTTT.

The chain links TRBV2 to TRBJ2-7, with D perhaps TRBD1 (5 bases). This CDR3 comprises 13 residues. Per germline, CDR1 SNHLY and CDR2 FYNNEI. V lost 5 bases and J 6 bases, leaving 14 bases between the germline ends. CDR3 sequence (DNA): TGTGCCAGCAGTCAGGGTGGGGTACGCGAGCAGTACTTC. It specifies CASSQGGVREQYF. Full variable domain (remainder filled in from reference TRBV2 and TRBJ2-7): EPEVTQTPSHQVTQMGQEVILRCVPISNHLYFYWYRQILGQKVEFLVSFYNNEISEKSEIFDDQFSVERPDGSNFTLKIRSTKLEDSAMYFCASSQGGVREQYFGPGTRLTVT.

The CDR3 region has the DNA TGCGCCAGCAGCCAGGAACAGGGGGCGGTCACCTACAATGAGCAGTTCTTC. Amino acids: CASSQEQGAVTYNEQFF. The V and J genes are TRBV4-1 and TRBJ2-1, with TRBD1 matching 9 bases. Unmatched junction bases numbered 8, after V lost 3 bases and J lost 2 bases. Looked up from germline, CDR1 is MGHRA and CDR2 is YSYEKL. The CDR3 consists of 17 residues.

The chain combines TRBV27 with TRBJ2-5; D unresolved. Trimming left V 3 bases short and J 1 base short, with 6 bases between. CDR3 size: 13 residues. Germline V gene lookup returns CDR1 MNHEY and CDR2 SMNVEV (reference sequence). CDR3 residues: CASSFSSQETQYF. Here the CDR3 DNA reads TGTGCCAGCAGTTTTTCTTCCCAAGAGACCCAGTACTTC.

This sequence joins TRBV7-6 and TRBJ1-1; D is possibly TRBD1 (5 bases). V was clipped by 4 bases and J by 2 bases, with 14 bases between them. The CDR3 has 15 amino acids. The germline CDR1 and CDR2 sequences are SGHVS and FNYEAQ. The CDR3: CASSSQQEINTEAFF. The CDR3 nucleotides are TGTGCCAGCAGCTCCCAACAGGAGATCAACACTGAAGCTTTCTTT.

V is TRBV9 and J is TRBJ2-3; 9 nucleotides agree with TRBD2. Germline values: CDR1 SGDLS, CDR2 YYNGEE. The CDR3 totals 16 residues. V trimming: 0 bases; J trimming: 2 bases; junction bases outside the gene matches: 4. The CDR3 spells CASSVAQRGDTDTQYF. CDR3 bases: TGTGCCAGCAGCGTAGCGCAGCGGGGGGACACAGATACGCAGTATTTT.